What follows are 18 T cell receptor beta chains derived from one specimen sequenced in a study of blood T cell repertoires in COVID-19. Profiling relied on immunoSEQ multiplex PCR, and the TCRdb table lists in-frame clones only, not all of them. The sample lists under 30,000 clones, nearly 90% occurring once. The sequenced sample was peripheral blood. The receptor set was obtained from a human donor in a cohort sampled during active COVID-19.

This rearrangement joins TRBV29-1 to TRBJ2-4; possible D gene TRBD1, 6 bases. The CDR3 extends over 14 amino acids. The germline V and J ends were trimmed by 5 bases and 3 bases, with 14 bases remaining between them. Per the germline V gene, CDR1 is SQVTM and CDR2 is ANQGSEA. CDR3 amino acids: CSVPDSEGKNIQYF. The CDR3 DNA reads TGCAGCGTTCCGGACAGCGAAGGCAAAAACATTCAGTACTTC.

The V and J genes are TRBV6-6 and TRBJ2-3; TRBD2 matches 12 bases. The V gene end was trimmed by 5 bases and the J gene end by 6 bases; junction bases not matched to a gene: 15. The CDR3 covers 18 residues. CDR1 is MNHNY, CDR2 SVGAGI, per germline (reference sequence). CDR3 in amino acids: CASSPPSGGATRADTQYF. The CDR3 DNA is TGTGCCAGCAGTCCACCTAGCGGGGGGGCTACGCGTGCGGATACGCAGTATTTT.

The chain employs TRBV18 and TRBJ2-1; 13 positions agree with TRBD2. V was clipped by 5 bases and J by 4 bases; unmatched bases: 8. This CDR3 comprises 17 residues. CDR1 is KGHSH, CDR2 LQKENI, per germline. CDR3 DNA sequence: TGTGCCAGCTCAGGAACTAGCGGGGGGGCCGGGTACAATGAGCAGTTCTTC. Residues: CASSGTSGGAGYNEQFF.

This rearrangement joins TRBV6-6 to TRBJ2-1, with TRBD2 matching over 11 bases. V lost 6 bases, J lost 10 bases, and 14 bases stayed unmatched. The CDR3 has 16 amino acids. Germline assignment: CDR1 MNHNY and CDR2 SVGAGI (reference sequence). DNA of the CDR3: TGTGCCAGCAGCAAGGGACTAGCGGATGTACTGGGGGAGCAGTTCTTC. Protein sequence: CASSKGLADVLGEQFF.

This chain links TRBV5-1 with TRBJ1-2, with TRBD1 matching over 11 bases. The CDR3 extends over 16 amino acids. V lost 8 bases to trimming and J lost 4 bases; unmatched junction nucleotides: 13. CDR1 and CDR2 (germline): SGHRS, YFSETQ. CDR3: CASKQTPGTGGYGYTF. For the CDR3, the DNA is TGCGCCAGTAAACAAACCCCCGGGACAGGGGGCTATGGCTACACCTTC.

The genes are TRBV18 and TRBJ1-5, with TRBD1 matching 9 bases. With V trimmed by 4 bases and J by 6 bases, 4 bases remained unmatched. CDR1 is KGHSH, CDR2 LQKENI, per germline. The CDR3 contains 14 residues. DNA for the CDR3: TGTGCCAGCTCACAGGGACAGGGCCGTCAGCCCCAGCATTTT. Protein product: CASSQGQGRQPQHF.

V gene TRBV11-2 combines with J gene TRBJ2-1, with a weak D call TRBD1 (6 bases). This CDR3 is built from 12 residues. CDR1 is SGHAT, CDR2 FQNNGV, per germline. V lost 3 bases, J lost 6 bases, and 6 bases lay in between. CDR3 region: CASSFRGNEQFF. The CDR3 DNA reads TGTGCCAGCAGCTTCAGGGGCAATGAGCAGTTCTTC.

Written as DNA, the CDR3 is TGTGCCAGCGGGAGACAGGGGGTGGGGAACACTGAAGCTTTCTTT. It translates to CASGRQGVGNTEAFF. The V call is TRBV2, the J call TRBJ1-1; 9 bases are shared with TRBD1. J lost 1 base, V lost 8 bases, and 8 bases had no gene match. In germline, CDR1 is SNHLY, CDR2 FYNNEI. There are 15 residues in the CDR3. Drawing the rest from reference TRBV2 and TRBJ1-1, the complete variable domain is EPEVTQTPSHQVTQMGQEVILRCVPISNHLYFYWYRQILGQKVEFLVSFYNNEISEKSEIFDDQFSVERPDGSNFTLKIRSTKLEDSAMYFCASGRQGVGNTEAFFGQGTRLTVV.

The chain combines TRBV3-1 (or the pseudogene TRBV3-2) with TRBJ1-2; D is uncertain. Trimming removed 0 bases from V and 8 bases from J, with 16 bases in between. CDR1 is LGHDT, CDR2 YNNKEL, per germline (reference sequence). This CDR3 region has 15 residues. CDR3 in amino acids: CASSQDSLAFGGYTF. For the CDR3, the DNA is TGTGCCAGCAGCCAAGATTCGTTGGCCTTTGGCGGCTACACCTTC.

This rearrangement joins TRBV5-1 to TRBJ2-3; the match to TRBD1 covers 11 bases. From germline, CDR1 is SGHRS and CDR2 YFSETQ. V shed 4 bases and J 6 bases; nucleotides not matched to a gene: 4. The CDR3 has 14 residues. The CDR3 reads CASSPGTGGDTQYF. CDR3 DNA: TGCGCCAGCAGCCCGGGGACAGGGGGGGATACGCAGTATTTT.

V is TRBV19 and J is TRBJ2-1; TRBD2 agrees at 13 bases. The V and J ends lost 5 bases and 6 bases, in that order; junction bases with no gene match: 10. Germline CDR1 LNHDA, CDR2 SQIVND (reference sequence). The CDR3 length is 17 residues. The CDR3 sequence is CASSPPKLAGGPNEQFF. For the CDR3, the DNA is TGTGCCAGTAGTCCCCCAAAACTAGCGGGGGGGCCCAATGAGCAGTTCTTC.

This chain connects TRBV3-1 (or the pseudogene TRBV3-2) to TRBJ1-1; the D gene is possibly TRBD1 (5 bases). There are 15 residues in the CDR3. Per germline, CDR1 LGHDT and CDR2 YNNKEL (reference sequence). Trimming removed 4 bases from V and 1 base from J, with 13 bases in between. Here the CDR3 reads CASSRGAPGNTEAFF. CDR3 in DNA: TGTGCCAGCAGCCGTGGGGCCCCCGGGAACACTGAAGCTTTCTTT.

This chain links TRBV6-5 with TRBJ2-7, with D maybe TRBD2 (5 bases). Trimming removed 6 bases from V and 3 bases from J, with 12 bases in between. Germline V lookup: CDR1 MNHEY, CDR2 SVGAGI. This CDR3 region has 13 residues. The CDR3 is CASRDGRGYEQYF. Here the CDR3 DNA reads TGTGCCAGCAGGGATGGACGGGGCTACGAGCAGTACTTC.

The CDR3 sequence: CASRYLTASGYNEQFF. As DNA, the CDR3 is TGTGCCAGTAGATACCTCACGGCTAGCGGTTACAATGAGCAGTTCTTC. V and J are TRBV19 and TRBJ2-1; 7 nucleotides align to TRBD2. The germline CDR1 and CDR2 sequences are LNHDA and SQIVND (reference sequence). The V gene end was trimmed by 6 bases and the J gene end by 4 bases; junction bases not matched to a gene: 12. The CDR3 sequence is 16 residues long. Using reference TRBV19 and TRBJ2-1 for the parts outside the CDR3, the full variable domain is DGGITQSPKYLFRKEGQNVTLSCEQNLNHDAMYWYRQDPGQGLRLIYYSQIVNDFQKGDIAEGYSVSREKKESFPLTVTSAQKNPTAFYLCASRYLTASGYNEQFFGPGTRLTVL.

The chain recombines TRBV5-1 with TRBJ2-5; 8 positions match TRBD1. Germline CDR1 reads SGHRS; CDR2 reads YFSETQ. Trimming at V came to 4 bases and at J to 1 base, leaving 12 bases not matched to a gene. The CDR3 covers 17 residues. CDR3 bases: TGCGCCAGCAGCGCTCAGGGGGCCGTGGGGGCCCAAGAGACCCAGTACTTC. Protein: CASSAQGAVGAQETQYF.

V is TRBV5-1 and J is TRBJ2-1, with TRBD2 identical over 8 bases. CDR1 and CDR2 from the germline V gene are SGHRS and YFSETQ. The CDR3 spans 17 residues. J was trimmed by 9 bases and V by 2 bases; bases with no gene match: 16. The CDR3, as DNA: TGCGCCAGCAGCTTACAGTCCTTAAGCCGGGGGGGCCTTGAGCAGTTCTTC. Protein product: CASSLQSLSRGGLEQFF.

V usage is TRBV10-3 and J usage is TRBJ2-3, with D possibly being TRBD2 (6 bases). This CDR3 has 15 amino acids. Trimming took 2 bases from V and 5 from J, leaving 14 bases between them. From germline, CDR1 is ENHRY and CDR2 SYGVKD. The CDR3 sequence: CAISEPTRLGDTQYF. For the CDR3, the DNA is TGTGCCATCAGTGAGCCGACTAGATTAGGAGATACGCAGTATTTT.

The rearrangement links TRBV2 to TRBJ2-5, with D possibly TRBD2 on 5 matching bases. CDR3 length: 14 amino acids. CDR1 SNHLY and CDR2 FYNNEI come from the germline V gene. V was trimmed by 7 bases and J by 2 bases, leaving 14 bases between them. This CDR3 is CASTGGRVQETQYF. Written as DNA, the CDR3 is TGTGCCAGCACCGGCGGGCGTGTACAAGAGACCCAGTACTTC.